The 14 T cell receptor beta chains reported below all come from one sample, sequenced in a study of cytomegalovirus exposure and HLA in healthy donors. The PCR employed 60 Vbeta primers together with 13 Jbeta primers. Clones were read by immunoSEQ multiplex PCR, and TCRdb kept only the in-frame ones, dropping some. The sample has 150,000 to 200,000 clones; just over 70% are singletons. The sample taken for sequencing was PBMCs. The origin of the receptors is a human donor in good health.

This clone was detected only once. The V gene is TRBV7-8, the J gene TRBJ2-5; 13 positions match TRBD2. This CDR3 has 16 residues. V gave up 5 bases and J gave up 3 bases; unmatched junction bases: 6. Germline V CDR1 and CDR2: SGHVS, FQNEAQ. The CDR3 protein is CASSPFGLAGEETQYF. In nucleotides, the CDR3 is TGTGCCAGCAGCCCTTTCGGACTAGCGGGGGAAGAGACCCAGTACTTC.

V usage is TRBV5-1 and J usage is TRBJ1-5; TRBD1 aligns across 10 bases. J was trimmed by 6 bases and V by 2 bases; bases with no gene match: 5. The germline V gene encodes CDR1 SGHRS and CDR2 YFSETQ. The CDR3 loop spans 15 amino acids. CDR3: CASSFGTGEGQPQHF. The CDR3 DNA reads TGCGCCAGCAGCTTCGGGACAGGGGAGGGTCAGCCCCAGCATTTT.

The J gene is TRBJ1-4, the V gene TRBV18, with 11 bases fitting TRBD1. With V trimmed by 9 bases and J by 6 bases, 6 bases remained unmatched. The germline V gene has CDR1 KGHSH and CDR2 LQKENI. The CDR3 has 14 amino acids. The CDR3 DNA is TGTGCCAGTTGCCCGGGACAGGGGGATGAAAAACTGTTTTTT. It is translated as CASCPGQGDEKLFF.

The gene calls are TRBV12-5 and TRBJ2-7; D is possibly TRBD2 (7 bases). Germline V CDR1 and CDR2: LGHNT, FRNRAP. Trimming pared 5 bases from V and 1 base from J, leaving 12 bases between. This CDR3 has 14 residues. The CDR3 here is CASGLRGHSYEQYF. In nucleotides, the CDR3 is TGTGCTAGTGGTCTGCGGGGGCATTCCTACGAGCAGTACTTC.

The J gene is TRBJ1-5, the V gene TRBV6-1; possibly TRBD1 for D (6 bases). V dropped 1 base and J dropped 7 bases, with 11 bases sitting between them. This CDR3 is built from 14 residues. CDR1 and CDR2 (germline): MNHNS, SASEGT. The CDR3 DNA follows: TGTGCCAGCAGTGAAGTACAGGGTATACAGCCCCAGCATTTT. Its translation is CASSEVQGIQPQHF.

The rearrangement links TRBV7-9 to TRBJ2-3; the match to TRBD1 covers 8 bases. Unmatched junction bases numbered 3, after V lost 4 bases and J lost 3 bases. CDR1 and CDR2 from the germline V gene are SEHNR and FQNEAQ (reference sequence). The CDR3 covers 14 residues. The DNA for the CDR3 is TGTGCCAGCAGCTCACAGGGGGGTACAGATACGCAGTATTTT. It codes for CASSSQGGTDTQYF.

This clone was seen ten or more times. CDR3: CASSQATSGTYEQYF. The CDR3 DNA reads as TGCGCCAGCAGCCAAGCGACTAGCGGAACCTACGAGCAGTACTTC. The chain combines TRBV4-1 with TRBJ2-7, with 9 bases fitting TRBD2. This CDR3 contains 15 residues. The V and J ends lost 1 base and 2 bases, in that order; junction bases with no gene match: 3. Germline CDR1 reads MGHRA; CDR2 reads YSYEKL.

The chain joins TRBV15 to TRBJ2-7, with D maybe TRBD1 (5 bases). V was trimmed by 3 bases and J by 0 bases, leaving 15 bases between them. The CDR3 spans 16 residues. Per the germline V gene, CDR1 is LNHNV and CDR2 is YYDKDF (reference sequence). The CDR3 region has the DNA TGTGCCACCAGCAGGTTGCCCAGGGAAGCCTCCTACGAGCAGTACTTC. Translation: CATSRLPREASYEQYF.

The V gene is TRBV18, the J gene TRBJ2-1; TRBD2 might be the D (6 bases). This CDR3 has 15 residues. Looked up from germline, CDR1 is KGHSH and CDR2 is LQKENI. V was cut by 1 base and J by 1 base, with 8 bases left in between. CDR3 nucleotides: TGTGCCAGCTCACCACAGGACTATTCCTACAATGAGCAGTTCTTC. Residues: CASSPQDYSYNEQFF.

In its sample, this clone was seen a few times. The chain couples TRBV6-1 to TRBJ1-1; the D is unclear. Germline V gives CDR1 MNHNS, CDR2 SASEGT. This CDR3 spans 12 amino acids. V was shortened by 10 bases and J by 5 bases, with 14 bases between the two germline ends. The CDR3 DNA reads TGTGCCACCGTACCCCGGGGAACTGAAGCTTTCTTT. Residues: CATVPRGTEAFF.

V gene TRBV12-5 combines with J gene TRBJ1-5; unclear D gene. The germline V and J ends were trimmed by 1 base and 6 bases, with 7 bases remaining between them. Germline V gene data show CDR1 as LGHNT and CDR2 as FRNRAP. The CDR3 runs 13 residues. CDR3 sequence (DNA): TGTGCTAGTGGTTTGGGACCGGGTCAGCCCCAGCATTTT. It translates to CASGLGPGQPQHF.

V and J are TRBV6-1 and TRBJ2-2; the D gene is possibly TRBD1 (6 bases). CDR3 length: 14 amino acids. The V gene's germline CDR1 is MNHNS and CDR2 SASEGT. Trimming shortened V by 7 bases and J by 2 bases, and 11 bases separated the two germline ends. CDR3 DNA: TGTGCCAGCACCCAACAGGGAAACACCGGGGAGCTGTTTTTT. Amino acids: CASTQQGNTGELFF.

This chain's CDR3 is CASSTTGQATTNEKLFF. The CDR3 region has the DNA TGCGCCAGCAGCACTACCGGACAGGCTACAACTAATGAAAAACTGTTTTTT. V and J are TRBV5-1 and TRBJ1-4; 7 bases match TRBD1. The length of the CDR3 is 17 residues. The J segment lost 0 bases and the V segment lost 4 bases, leaving 9 bases of the junction unmatched. CDR1 SGHRS and CDR2 YFSETQ come from the germline V gene.

The V and J genes are TRBV25-1 and TRBJ2-7; 12 bases are a match to TRBD1. V lost 1 base, J lost 2 bases, and 3 bases stayed unmatched. From germline, CDR1 is MGHDK and CDR2 SYGVNS. The CDR3 runs 16 residues. CDR3 nucleotides: TGTGCCAGCAGTGAATCCGGGACAGGGGGCGCCTACGAGCAGTACTTC. Translated: CASSESGTGGAYEQYF.